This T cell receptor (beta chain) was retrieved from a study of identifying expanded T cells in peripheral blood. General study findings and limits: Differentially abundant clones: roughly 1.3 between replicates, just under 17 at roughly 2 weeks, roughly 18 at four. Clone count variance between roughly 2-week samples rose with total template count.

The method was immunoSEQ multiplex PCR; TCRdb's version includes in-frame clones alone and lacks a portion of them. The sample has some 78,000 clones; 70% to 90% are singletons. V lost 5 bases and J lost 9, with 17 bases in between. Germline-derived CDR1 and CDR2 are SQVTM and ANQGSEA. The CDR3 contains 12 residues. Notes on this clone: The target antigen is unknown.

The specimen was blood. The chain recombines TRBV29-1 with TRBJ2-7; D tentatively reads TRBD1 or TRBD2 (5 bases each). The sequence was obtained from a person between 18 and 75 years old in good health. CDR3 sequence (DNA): TGCAGCGTTATATACGGGGCCCGCGGGCAGTACTTC. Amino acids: CSVIYGARGQYF.